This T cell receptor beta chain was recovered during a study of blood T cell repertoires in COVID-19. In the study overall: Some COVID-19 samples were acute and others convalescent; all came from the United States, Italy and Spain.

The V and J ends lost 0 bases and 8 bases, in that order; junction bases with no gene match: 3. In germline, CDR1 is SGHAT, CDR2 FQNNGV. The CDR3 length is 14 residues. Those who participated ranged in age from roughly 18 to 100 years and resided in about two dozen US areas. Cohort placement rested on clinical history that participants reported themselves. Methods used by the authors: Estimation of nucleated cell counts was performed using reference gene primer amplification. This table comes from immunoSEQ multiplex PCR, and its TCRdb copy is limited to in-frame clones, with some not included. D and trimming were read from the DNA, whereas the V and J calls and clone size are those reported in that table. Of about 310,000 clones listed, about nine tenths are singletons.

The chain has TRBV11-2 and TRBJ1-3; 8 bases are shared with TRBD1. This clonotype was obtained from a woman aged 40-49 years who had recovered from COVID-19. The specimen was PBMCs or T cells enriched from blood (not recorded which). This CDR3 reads CASSLDPGGDTIYF. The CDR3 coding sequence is TGTGCCAGCAGCTTAGATCCAGGGGGCGACACCATATATTTT.